This TCR beta chain derives from a study of cytomegalovirus exposure and HLA in healthy donors. Repertoires were generated with immunoSEQ multiplex PCR, while TCRdb's copy carries only in-frame clones and drops some. The repertoire has approximately 120,000 clones, around 90% of them found once; the top ten carry approximately 2%. The CDR3 sequence is 15 residues long. Germline values: CDR1 MNHEY, CDR2 SVGAGI. V gave up 0 bases and J gave up 0 bases; unmatched junction bases: 2. This receptor was identified in a woman aged 18 to 35 in good health and CMV-seronegative. The specimen was PBMCs. The chain has TRBV6-5 and TRBJ2-7; TRBD2 aligns across 7 bases. CDR3 nucleotide sequence: TGTGCCAGCAGTTACTCGCGGGGGAGCTCCTACGAGCAGTACTTC. Encoded protein: CASSYSRGSSYEQYF.